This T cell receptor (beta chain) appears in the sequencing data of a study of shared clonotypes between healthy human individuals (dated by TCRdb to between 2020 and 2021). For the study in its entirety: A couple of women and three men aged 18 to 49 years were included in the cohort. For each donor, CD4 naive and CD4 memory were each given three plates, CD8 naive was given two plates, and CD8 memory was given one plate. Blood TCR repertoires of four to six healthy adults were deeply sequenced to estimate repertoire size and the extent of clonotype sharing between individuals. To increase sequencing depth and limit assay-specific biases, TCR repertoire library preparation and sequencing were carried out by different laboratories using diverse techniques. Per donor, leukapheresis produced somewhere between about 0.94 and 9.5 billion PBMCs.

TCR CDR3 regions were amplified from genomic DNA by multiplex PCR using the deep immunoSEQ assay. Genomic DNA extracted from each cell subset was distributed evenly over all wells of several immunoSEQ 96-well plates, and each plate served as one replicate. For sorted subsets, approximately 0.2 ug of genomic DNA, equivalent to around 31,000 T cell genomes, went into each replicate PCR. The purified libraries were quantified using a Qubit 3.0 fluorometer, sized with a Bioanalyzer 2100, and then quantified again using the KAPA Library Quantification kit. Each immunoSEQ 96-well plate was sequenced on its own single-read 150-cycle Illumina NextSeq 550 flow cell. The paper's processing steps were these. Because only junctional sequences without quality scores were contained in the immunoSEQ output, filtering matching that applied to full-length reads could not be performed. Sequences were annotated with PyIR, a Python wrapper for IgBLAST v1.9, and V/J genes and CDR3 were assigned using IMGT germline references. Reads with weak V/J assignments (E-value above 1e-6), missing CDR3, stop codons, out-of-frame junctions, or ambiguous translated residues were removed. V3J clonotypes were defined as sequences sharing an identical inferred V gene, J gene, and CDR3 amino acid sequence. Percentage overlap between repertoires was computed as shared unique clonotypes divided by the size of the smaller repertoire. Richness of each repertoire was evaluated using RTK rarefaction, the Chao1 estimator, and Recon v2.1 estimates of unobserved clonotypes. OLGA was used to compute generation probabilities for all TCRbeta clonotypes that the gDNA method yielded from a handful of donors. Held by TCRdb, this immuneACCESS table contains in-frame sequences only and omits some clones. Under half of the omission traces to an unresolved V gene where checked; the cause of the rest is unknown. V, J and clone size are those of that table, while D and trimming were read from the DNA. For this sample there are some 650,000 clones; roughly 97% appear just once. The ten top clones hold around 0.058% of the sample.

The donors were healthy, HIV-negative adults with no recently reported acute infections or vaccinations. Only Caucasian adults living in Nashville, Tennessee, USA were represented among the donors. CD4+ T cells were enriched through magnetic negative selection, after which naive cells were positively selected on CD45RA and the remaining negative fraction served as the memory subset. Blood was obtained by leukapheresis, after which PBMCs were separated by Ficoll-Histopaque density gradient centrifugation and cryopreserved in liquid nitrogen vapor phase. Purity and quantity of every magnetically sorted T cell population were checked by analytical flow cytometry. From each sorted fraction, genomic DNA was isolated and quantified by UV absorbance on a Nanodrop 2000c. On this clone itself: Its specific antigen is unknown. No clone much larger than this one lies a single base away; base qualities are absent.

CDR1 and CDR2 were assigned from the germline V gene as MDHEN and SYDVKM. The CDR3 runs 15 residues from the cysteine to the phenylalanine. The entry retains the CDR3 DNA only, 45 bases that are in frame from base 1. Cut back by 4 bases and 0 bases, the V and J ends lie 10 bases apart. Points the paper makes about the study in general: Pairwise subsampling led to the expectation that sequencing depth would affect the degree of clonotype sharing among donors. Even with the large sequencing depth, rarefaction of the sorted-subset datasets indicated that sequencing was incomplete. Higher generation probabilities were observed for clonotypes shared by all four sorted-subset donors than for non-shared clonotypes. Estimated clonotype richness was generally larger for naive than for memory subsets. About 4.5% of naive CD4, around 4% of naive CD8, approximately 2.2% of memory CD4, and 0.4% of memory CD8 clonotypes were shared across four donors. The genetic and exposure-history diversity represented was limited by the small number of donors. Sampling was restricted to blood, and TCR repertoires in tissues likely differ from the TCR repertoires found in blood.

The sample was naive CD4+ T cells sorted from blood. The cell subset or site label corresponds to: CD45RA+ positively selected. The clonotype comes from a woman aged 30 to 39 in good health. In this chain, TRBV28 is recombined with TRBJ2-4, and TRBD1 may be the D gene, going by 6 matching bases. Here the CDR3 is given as CASSSPGEAKNIQYF. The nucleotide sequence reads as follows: TGTGCCAGCAGTTCCCCAGGGGAAGCCAAAAACATTCAGTACTTC.